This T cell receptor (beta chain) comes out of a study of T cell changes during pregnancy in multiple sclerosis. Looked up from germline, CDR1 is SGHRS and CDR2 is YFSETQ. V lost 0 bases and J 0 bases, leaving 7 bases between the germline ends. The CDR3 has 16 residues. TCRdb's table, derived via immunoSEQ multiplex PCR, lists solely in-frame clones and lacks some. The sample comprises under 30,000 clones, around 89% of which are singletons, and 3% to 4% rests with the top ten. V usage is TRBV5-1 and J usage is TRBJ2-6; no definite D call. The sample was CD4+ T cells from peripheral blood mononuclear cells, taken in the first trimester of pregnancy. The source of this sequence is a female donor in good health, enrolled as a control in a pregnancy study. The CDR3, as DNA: TGCGCCAGCAGCTTGGCCATCAGCTCTGGGGCCAACGTCCTGACTTTC. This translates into CASSLAISSGANVLTF. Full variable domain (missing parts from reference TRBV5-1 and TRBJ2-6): KAGVTQTPRYLIKTRGQQVTLSCSPISGHRSVSWYQQTPGQGLQFLFEYFSETQRNKGNFPGRFSGRQFSNSRSEMNVSTLELGDSALYLCASSLAISSGANVLTFGAGSRLTVL.